The 13 T cell receptor beta chains below come from one sample, sequenced in a study of shared clonotypes between healthy human individuals. The repertoire was sequenced with immunoSEQ multiplex PCR; TCRdb's copy has only in-frame clones and lacks some. There are roughly 520,000 clones in the sample; approximately 94% occur only once, and approximately 0.067% lies in the top ten. The sequenced material came from naive CD4+ T cells sorted from blood. Documented subset: CD45RA+ positively selected. These receptors were collected from a woman aged 25 to 39 in good health.

The J gene is TRBJ1-2, the V gene TRBV6-5; D not certain. This CDR3 region has 14 residues. V was pared by 2 bases and J by 10 bases, with 17 bases between. From germline, CDR1 is MNHEY and CDR2 SVGAGI. The CDR3 protein is CASSYLDPYPSYTF. Here the CDR3 DNA reads TGTGCCAGCAGTTACCTCGACCCTTACCCCTCCTACACCTTC.

The V call is TRBV4-1, the J call TRBJ2-7; no firm D call. Germline CDR1 and CDR2: MGHRA and YSYEKL. Trimming left V 3 bases short and J 2 bases short, with 14 bases between. The CDR3 runs to 15 residues. The CDR3 loop is CASSQIDRNTYEQYF. CDR3 coding DNA: TGCGCCAGCAGCCAGATCGATCGTAACACCTACGAGCAGTACTTC.

This chain uses TRBV5-1 with TRBJ2-7; a possible D gene is TRBD2 (5 bases). V lost 1 base and J 7 bases, leaving 15 bases between the germline ends. The length of the CDR3 is 14 residues. Germline loops: CDR1 SGHRS, CDR2 YFSETQ. CDR3 residues: CASSLSQRRWEQYF. The CDR3 bases are TGCGCCAGCAGCTTGTCCCAGCGGCGGTGGGAGCAGTACTTC.

The chain recombines TRBV11-2 with TRBJ2-1, with 12 nucleotides matching TRBD2. CDR3 length: 19 amino acids. Per the germline V gene, CDR1 is SGHAT and CDR2 is FQNNGV. After removal of 5 bases from V and 0 bases from J, the junction contained 11 bases not matched to a gene. The CDR3 nucleotides read TGTGCCAGCAGCCCTCGTGGGGGACTAGCGGGTACCTCCTACAATGAGCAGTTCTTC. This translates into CASSPRGGLAGTSYNEQFF.

V and J are TRBV20-1 and TRBJ2-5; tentative D call: TRBD2 (5 bases). TRBJ2-7 explains the end of the DNA better; the J call may be wrong. Germline loops: CDR1 DFQATT, CDR2 SNEGSKA (reference sequence). The CDR3 is 11 residues long. The CDR3 region is CSASSGYEQYF. CDR3 in DNA: TGCAGTGCTTCGAGCGGCTACGAGCAGTACTTC.

The V gene is TRBV7-9, the J gene TRBJ1-2; no clear D. CDR1 and CDR2 (germline): SEHNR, FQNEAQ (reference sequence). This CDR3 region has 18 residues. V was shortened by 2 bases and J by 4 bases, with 23 bases between the two germline ends. CDR3 region: CASSLYDPRHPSGYGYTF. CDR3 sequence (DNA): TGTGCCAGCAGCTTATATGATCCGAGACACCCCTCGGGCTATGGCTACACCTTC. The full variable domain, its missing parts supplied by reference TRBV7-9 and TRBJ1-2, is DTGVSQNPRHKITKRGQNVTFRCDPISEHNRLYWYRQTLGQGPEFLTYFQNEAQLEKSRLLSDRFSAERPKGSFSTLEIQRTEQGDSAMYLCASSLYDPRHPSGYGYTFGSGTRLTVV.

The rearrangement uses TRBV7-2 and TRBJ2-3; D is possibly TRBD2 (5 bases). This CDR3 has 12 amino acids. Trimming pared 8 bases from V and 4 bases from J, leaving 10 bases between. Germline CDR1 is SGHTA and CDR2 is FQGNSA. This CDR3 reads CASRGRADTQYF. The CDR3 region has the DNA TGTGCCAGCCGGGGTAGGGCAGATACGCAGTATTTT.

This clone was seen more than once but under ten times. V is TRBV2 and J is TRBJ2-7; D unclear. The CDR3 loop spans 11 amino acids. With 1 base removed from V and 8 bases from J, the gap between germline ends came to 6 bases. From germline, CDR1 is SNHLY and CDR2 FYNNEI. In DNA form, the CDR3 reads TGTGCCAGCAGTGAAGAGTTCCAGCAGTACTTC. It encodes CASSEEFQQYF.

The genes are TRBV27 and TRBJ2-6; a weak D match, TRBD1 (6 bases). From germline, CDR1 is MNHEY and CDR2 SMNVEV (reference sequence). The CDR3 contains 17 residues. V lost 4 bases to trimming and J lost 0 bases, with 13 bases between them. The chain's CDR3 is CASSSWGRGSGANVLTF. The CDR3 DNA is TGTGCCAGCAGTTCATGGGGGCGAGGCTCTGGGGCCAACGTCCTGACTTTC. Combining the CDR3 with reference TRBV27 and TRBJ2-6 gives the whole variable domain EAQVTQNPRYLITVTGKKLTVTCSQNMNHEYMSWYRQDPGLGLRQIYYSMNVEVTDKGDVPEGYKVSRKEKRNFPLILESPSPNQTSLYFCASSSWGRGSGANVLTFGAGSRLTVL.

This clone has a single count. The rearrangement uses TRBV6-6 and TRBJ1-5; D remains ambiguous. The CDR3 spans 15 residues. Per the germline V gene, CDR1 is MNHNY and CDR2 is SVGAGI (reference sequence). V lost 6 bases and J 4 bases, leaving 16 bases between the germline ends. Here the CDR3 reads CASSPPRERNQPQHF. In nucleotides, the CDR3 is TGTGCCAGCAGCCCCCCCCGGGAAAGGAATCAGCCCCAGCATTTT.

The chain employs TRBV7-2 and TRBJ2-1; 8 bases map to TRBD2. Germline loops: CDR1 SGHTA, CDR2 FQGNSA. V was clipped by 3 bases and J by 8 bases; unmatched bases: 9. This CDR3 spans 15 amino acids. In DNA, the CDR3 is TGTGCCAGCAGCTTTAGCGGGACCTGGACCGATGAGCAGTTCTTC. Residues: CASSFSGTWTDEQFF.

The chain recombines TRBV18 with TRBJ2-2; D perhaps matches TRBD2 (5 bases). Trimming removed 5 bases from V and 3 bases from J, with 13 bases in between. Germline V CDR1 and CDR2: KGHSH, LQKENI. This CDR3 is 15 amino acids long. CDR3 region: CASSSQVGDTGELFF. The CDR3 DNA is TGTGCCAGCTCATCTCAGGTCGGGGACACCGGGGAGCTGTTTTTT. Drawing the rest from reference TRBV18 and TRBJ2-2, the complete variable domain is NAGVMQNPRHLVRRRGQEARLRCSPMKGHSHVYWYRQLPEEGLKFMVYLQKENIIDESGMPKERFSAEFPKEGPSILRIQQVVRGDSAAYFCASSSQVGDTGELFFGEGSRLTVL.

The rearrangement joins TRBV6-4 to TRBJ2-3; a weak D match, TRBD2 (5 bases). Per the germline V gene, CDR1 is MRHNA and CDR2 is SNTAGT. CDR3 length: 14 amino acids. The germline V and J ends were trimmed by 6 bases and 1 base, with 11 bases remaining between them. CDR3 loop: CASSPGLGTDTQYF. CDR3 nucleotides: TGTGCCAGCAGCCCGGGATTGGGCACAGATACGCAGTATTTT.